The rows below give T cell receptor beta chains drawn from one sample of a study of T-cell memory formation after mild COVID-19. Via MiXCR, TCRdb re-called the 5' RACE reads, giving one row per CDR3 protein. Among under 150,000 distinct CDR3 sequences listed, 15% to 20% were seen once. Sequencing used PBMCs or a T cell subset sorted from them (not recorded which). Every receptor here comes from an adult woman who had mild COVID-19 (a few samples of this study predate the infection). Cell type and time point are not known. CDR3s include the opening cysteine and the closing phenylalanine or tryptophan. The D gene is left open where the match is weak. A clone size is listed for some rows: how often the clone was seen (once, few, many), or a class if it is expanded.

>TRBJ2-1|-|-|TRBV7-9
TGTGCCAGCAGCTTAGGAGTCGAGCAGTTCTTC
CASSLGVEQFF
>TRBJ2-7|TRBD1|-|TRBV20-1
TGCAGTGCTAGAGATACCCGGACAGGGTACGAGCAGTACTTC
CSARDTRTGYEQYF
>TRBJ2-5|-|few|TRBV5-6
TGTGCCAGCAGCACGGGCCCGGAGGGGGAGACCCAGTACTTC
CASSTGPEGETQYF
>TRBJ1-5|TRBD1|-|TRBV6-5
TGTGCCAGCAGTTACGCAGGGACAGATCAGCCCCAGCATTTT
CASSYAGTDQPQHF
>TRBJ2-2|-|few|TRBV29-1
TGCAGCGTGACCGGGACGGTGAACACCGGGGAGCTGTTTTTT
CSVTGTVNTGELFF
>TRBJ1-2|TRBD1|-|TRBV4-1
TGCGCCAGCAGCCACGGGATCTTCGGGACAGGGGTGGATGGCTACACCTTC
CASSHGIFGTGVDGYTF
>TRBJ1-4|TRBD1|-|TRBV2
TGTGCCAGCAGTGAACTCGGGACAGGGGATGAAAAACTGTTTTTT
CASSELGTGDEKLFF
>TRBJ1-2|TRBD1|many|TRBV6-5
TGTGCCAGCAGTGACAGGGTGGGAAATGGCTACACCTTC
CASSDRVGNGYTF
>TRBJ2-3|-|-|TRBV24-1
TGTGCCACCAGTGATCCAGGGGGGTCTTTAGATACGCAGTATTTT
CATSDPGGSLDTQYF
>TRBJ2-7|TRBD2|few|TRBV7-9
TGTGCCAGCAGCTTAGCGTCAGGGAGGGAGGAGCAGTACTTC
CASSLASGREEQYF
>TRBJ2-3|TRBD2|many|TRBV7-8
TGTGCCAGCAGCTTAACACTTAAGGGCCTTCGGGGGGACACAGATACGCAGTATTTT
CASSLTLKGLRGDTDTQYF
>TRBJ2-3|-|-|TRBV12-3/TRBV12-4
TGTGCCAGCAGCCATCTAATCGGTGCTACTAGCACAGATACGCAGTATTTT
CASSHLIGATSTDTQYF
>TRBJ2-7|TRBD1|many|TRBV7-9
TGTGCCAGCAGCCGTACAGGGGACGAGCAGTACTTC
CASSRTGDEQYF
>TRBJ1-3|TRBD1|few|TRBV5-1
TGCGCCAGCAGCTTACGGACAGGGCCAAGCTCTGGAAACACCATATATTTT
CASSLRTGPSSGNTIYF
>TRBJ1-5|TRBD1|-|TRBV24-1
TGTGCCACCAGTGCCGTTGGACAGGGGGCTGGGGATCAGCCCCAGCATTTT
CATSAVGQGAGDQPQHF
>TRBJ1-2|-|-|TRBV5-6
TGTGCCAGCAGCTTGGAAAAGGACGGGGCCTATGGCTACACCTTC
CASSLEKDGAYGYTF
>TRBJ1-1|-|-|TRBV4-1
TGCGCCAGCAGCCAAGATTCGGGGGCCACTGAAGCTTTCTTT
CASSQDSGATEAFF
>TRBJ2-7|-|-|TRBV7-2
TGTGCCAGCAGCTTAATACAGGGAAACGAGCAGTACTTC
CASSLIQGNEQYF
>TRBJ2-7|-|-|TRBV5-1
TGCGCCAGCAGCCCCATGAGTGGCCCAAGGGACTACGAGCAGTACTTC
CASSPMSGPRDYEQYF
>TRBJ1-2|TRBD1|few|TRBV27
TGTGCCAGCAGTTTAAGGGACAGGAATGGCTACACCTTC
CASSLRDRNGYTF
>TRBJ1-1|TRBD1|-|TRBV2
TGTGCCAACGGACAGGACCTTCAGGATGCTTTCTTT
CANGQDLQDAFF
>TRBJ2-7|-|-|TRBV5-1
TGCGCCAGCAGGCAGCAGGGACAGCAGTACTTC
CASRQQGQQYF
>TRBJ1-3|-|few|TRBV12-3/TRBV12-4
TGTGCCAGCAGTTTCAGGGGAAGTCCTGGAAACACCATATATTTT
CASSFRGSPGNTIYF
>TRBJ2-3|TRBD2|-|TRBV4-3
TGCGCCAGCAGCCAAGATAAGGGACTAGCGGGGTTTACAGATACGCAGTATTTT
CASSQDKGLAGFTDTQYF
>TRBJ2-5|-|few|TRBV19
TGTGCCAGTAGTACCTTCCGGGAGCTCCAAGAGACCCAGTACTTC
CASSTFRELQETQYF
>TRBJ2-2|TRBD1|-|TRBV5-1
TGCGCCAGCAGCTGGACAGGGGGCAGCACCGGGGAGCTGTTTTTT
CASSWTGGSTGELFF
>TRBJ1-1|TRBD1|many|TRBV5-1
TGCGCCAGCAGCTTGACAGGGGGGACCACTGAAGCTTTCTTT
CASSLTGGTTEAFF
>TRBJ1-2|TRBD1|-|TRBV27
TGTGCCAGCAGTCCCGAGACAGGGGCAGGCTACACCTTC
CASSPETGAGYTF
>TRBJ2-3|-|-|TRBV28
TGTGCCAGCAGTTTACCATCTAGGCTTACAGATACGCAGTATTTT
CASSLPSRLTDTQYF
>TRBJ2-3|-|-|TRBV11-2
TGTGCCAGCAGCTTAGAGTCTGGACGGGGGAAAAAAGATACGCAGTATTTT
CASSLESGRGKKDTQYF
>TRBJ2-7|-|-|TRBV30
TGTGCCTGGAGTGAAAACAACTACGAGCAGTACTTC
CAWSENNYEQYF
>TRBJ2-7|-|few|TRBV7-8
TGTGCCAGCAGCTTAGTTGACGAGCAGTACTTC
CASSLVDEQYF
>TRBJ2-7|TRBD2|-|TRBV12-3/TRBV12-4
TGTGCCAGCAGTCCCCGGACGGGGGAGGGGTCCTACGAGCAGTACTTC
CASSPRTGEGSYEQYF
>TRBJ2-1|TRBD2|-|TRBV5-1
TGCGCCAGCAGCATCCCTAGCGGGGGGGCGGACAATGAGCAGTTCTTC
CASSIPSGGADNEQFF
>TRBJ2-5|-|-|TRBV9
TGTGCCAGCAGCCTCCAAGAGGGAGGTGGGTGGGAGACCCAGTACTTC
CASSLQEGGGWETQYF
>TRBJ2-7|-|-|TRBV4-1
TGCGCCAGCAGCCAGTCAGGGACCCACGAGCAGTACTTC
CASSQSGTHEQYF
>TRBJ2-7|-|few|TRBV4-2
TGTGCCAGCAGCCAAACAGCCTACGAGCAGTACTTC
CASSQTAYEQYF
>TRBJ1-5|-|few|TRBV4-2
TGTGCCAGCAGCCAAGAAGTCGGACAGAGCAATCAGCCCCAGCATTTT
CASSQEVGQSNQPQHF
>TRBJ2-4|-|-|TRBV3-1
TGTGCCAGCAGCCAAGGATCCGTAAACATTCAGTACTTC
CASSQGSVNIQYF